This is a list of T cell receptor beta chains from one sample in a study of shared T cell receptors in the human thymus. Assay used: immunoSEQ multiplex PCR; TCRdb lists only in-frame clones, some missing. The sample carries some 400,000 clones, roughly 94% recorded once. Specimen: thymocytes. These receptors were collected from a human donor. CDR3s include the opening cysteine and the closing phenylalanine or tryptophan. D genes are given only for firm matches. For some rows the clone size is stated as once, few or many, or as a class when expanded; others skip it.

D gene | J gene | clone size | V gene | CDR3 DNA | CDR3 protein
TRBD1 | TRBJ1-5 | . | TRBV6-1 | TGTGCCAGCAGTGAAGCGCACAGGGGGCCGGTTCAGCCCCAGCATTTT | CASSEAHRGPVQPQHF
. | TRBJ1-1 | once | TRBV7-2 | TGTGCCAGCAGTCCCGATTACGAGTCCCCGGGGCCTGAAGCTTTCTTT | CASSPDYESPGPEAFF
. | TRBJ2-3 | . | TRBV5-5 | TGTGCCAGCAGCTTGGCCAGGGACCGACCCACAGATACGCAGTATTTT | CASSLARDRPTDTQYF
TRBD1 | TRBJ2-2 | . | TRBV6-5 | TGTGCCAGCAGTTACTACGAACAGGGGTCCGGGGAGCTGTTTTTT | CASSYYEQGSGELFF
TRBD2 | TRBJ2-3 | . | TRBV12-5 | TGTGCTAGTGGCCTCGTCAAGCGGACTAGCGGGAGGGAGGATACGCAGTATTTT | CASGLVKRTSGREDTQYF
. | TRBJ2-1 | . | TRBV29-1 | TGTACCGGGGCCAAGCTAGGGTACAATGAGCAGTTCTTC | CTGAKLGYNEQFF
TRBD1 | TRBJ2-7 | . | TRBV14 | TGTGCCAGCAGCCAAGACAGAGACAGGGTGGGCTACGAGCAGTACTTC | CASSQDRDRVGYEQYF
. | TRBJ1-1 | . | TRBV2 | TGTGCCAGCAGCGGGGAACACCGACGCCACACTGAAGCTTTCTTT | CASSGEHRRHTEAFF
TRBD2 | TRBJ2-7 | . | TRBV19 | TGTGCCAACGGGGACTACCATACCTACGAGCAGTACTTC | CANGDYHTYEQYF
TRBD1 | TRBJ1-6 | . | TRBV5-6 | TGTGCCAGCAGCTTGTTGCAGGGGGCCCGGAATTCACCCCTCCACTTT | CASSLLQGARNSPLHF
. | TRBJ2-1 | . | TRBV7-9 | TGTGCCAGCAGCTTAGGAGGCTCCTACAATGAGCAGTTCTTC | CASSLGGSYNEQFF
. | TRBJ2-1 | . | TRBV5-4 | TGTGCCAGCAGCGAACCTAAAAACAATGAGCAGTTCTTC | CASSEPKNNEQFF
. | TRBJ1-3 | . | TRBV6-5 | TGTGCCAGCAGTTCTACCAATAAGGGAGCTGGAAACACCATATATTTT | CASSSTNKGAGNTIYF
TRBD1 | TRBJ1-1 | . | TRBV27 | TGTGCCAGCAGTGTCGGGACAGGGGGCACTGAAGCTTTCTTT | CASSVGTGGTEAFF
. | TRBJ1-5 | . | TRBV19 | TGTGCCAGTAGTATAGAAAGCTCGGGTTTCAATCAGCCCCAGCATTTT | CASSIESSGFNQPQHF
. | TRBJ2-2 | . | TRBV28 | TGTGCCAGCAGTCCGTGGACAGCGGGGGAGCTGTTTTTT | CASSPWTAGELFF
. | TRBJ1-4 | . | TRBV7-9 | TGTGCCAGCAGCTTACGACAGCTTAACGAAAAACTGTTTTTT | CASSLRQLNEKLFF
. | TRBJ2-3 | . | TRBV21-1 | TGTGCCAGCAGCAATCCACCTCCGGGACAGGGGGTATCAGATACGCAGTATTTT | CASSNPPPGQGVSDTQYF
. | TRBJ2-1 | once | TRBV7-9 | TGTGCCAGCAGCCGCAGGGTGGGGGTCCTTACGTTCTTC | CASSRRVGVLTFF
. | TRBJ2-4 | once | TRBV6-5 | TGTGCCAGTAGTGGGAACAGTCCCAAAAACATTCAGTACTTC | CASSGNSPKNIQYF
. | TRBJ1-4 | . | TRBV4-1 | TGCGCCAGCAGCCCGAACAGTGCAACTAATGAAAAACTGTTTTTT | CASSPNSATNEKLFF
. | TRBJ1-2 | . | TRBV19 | TGTGCCAGTACTCCCCAAGGGCGGAGCGAGCTCTATGGCTACACCTTC | CASTPQGRSELYGYTF
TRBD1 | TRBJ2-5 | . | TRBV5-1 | TGCGCCAGCAGCTCAGGGACAGGACTTGAGACCCAGTACTTC | CASSSGTGLETQYF
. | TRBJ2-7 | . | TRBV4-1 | TGCGCCAGCAGCCAAGATGCAGAGGACTACGAGCAGTACTTC | CASSQDAEDYEQYF
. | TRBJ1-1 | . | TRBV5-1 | TGCGCCAGCAGCATCGGGGGGCGAGGGGCTTTCTTT | CASSIGGRGAFF
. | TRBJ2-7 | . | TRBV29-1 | TGCAGCGTTGAGGCTGGGCCTTACGAGCAGTACTTC | CSVEAGPYEQYF
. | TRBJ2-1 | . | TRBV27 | TGTGCCAGCAACCCCCCCCCTGGGGCCCCTTCCTACAATGAGCAGTTCTTC | CASNPPPGAPSYNEQFF
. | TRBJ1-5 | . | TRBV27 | TGTGCCAGCAGTTTAGAGTACCGCGCGCTGTCGCGGGGTAATCAGCCCCAGCATTTT | CASSLEYRALSRGNQPQHF
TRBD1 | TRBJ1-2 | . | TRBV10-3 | TGTGCCATCAGTGGGACAGGGAAATGGGCTAACTATGGCTACACCTTC | CAISGTGKWANYGYTF
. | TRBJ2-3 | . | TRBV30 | TGTGCCTCCCCTTCCACAGATACGCAGTATTTT | CASPSTDTQYF
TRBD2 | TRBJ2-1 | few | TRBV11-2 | TGTGCCAGCAGCTACGGGCTAGCGGGAGGCAATGAGCAGTTCTTC | CASSYGLAGGNEQFF
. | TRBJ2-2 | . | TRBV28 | TGTGCCAGCAGCGGGATTTGCGACACCGGGGAGCTGTTTTTT | CASSGICDTGELFF
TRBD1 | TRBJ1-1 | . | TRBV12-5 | TGTGCTAGTGGTTTGGCGGACAGGCCGAACACTGAAGCTTTCTTT | CASGLADRPNTEAFF
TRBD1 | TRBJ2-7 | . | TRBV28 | TGTGCCAGCAGTCCCCTGGGACAGGGGGCTTACGAGCAGTACTTC | CASSPLGQGAYEQYF
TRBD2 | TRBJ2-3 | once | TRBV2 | TGTGCCAGCGGGTCCGAGAGGAGCGGGAGTTCGACAGATACGCAGTATTTT | CASGSERSGSSTDTQYF
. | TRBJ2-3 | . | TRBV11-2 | TGTGCCAGCAGCTTATACGGGAGTCAAGGAGATACGCAGTATTTT | CASSLYGSQGDTQYF
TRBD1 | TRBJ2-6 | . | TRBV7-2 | TGTGCCAGCAGCTTACCCCCCAGGGGGACTGGGGCCAACGTCCTGACTTTC | CASSLPPRGTGANVLTF
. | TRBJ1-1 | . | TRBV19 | TGTGCCAGCTTCCCGGGGTTGACGAACACTGAAGCTTTCTTT | CASFPGLTNTEAFF
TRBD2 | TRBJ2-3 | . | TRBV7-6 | TGTGCCAGCAGCTTACCACCTAGCGGGAGGTCAGATACGCAGTATTTT | CASSLPPSGRSDTQYF
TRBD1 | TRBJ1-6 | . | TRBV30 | TGTGCCTGGAGTGTCAGGGGGAGAGGGAATTCACCCCTCCACTTT | CAWSVRGRGNSPLHF
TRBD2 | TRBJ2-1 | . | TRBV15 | TGTGCCACCAGGGGGGAGGGCCGGGTCTTC | CATRGEGRVF
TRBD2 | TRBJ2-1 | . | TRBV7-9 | TGTGCCAGCACCTACACGGCGGGAAGCGGGAGGGGATATGAGCAGTTCTTC | CASTYTAGSGRGYEQFF
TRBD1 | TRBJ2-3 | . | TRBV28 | TGTGCCAGCTGGGGGACAGGGGGTACAGATACGCAGTATTTT | CASWGTGGTDTQYF
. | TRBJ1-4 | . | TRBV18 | TGTGCCAGCTCACCAACAAGGGGAACGGGCGCAGCGCAAGGGGAAAAACTGTTTTTT | CASSPTRGTGAAQGEKLFF
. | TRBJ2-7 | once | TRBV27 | TGTGCCAGCAGTTTATCACGGGAAAACCCCTACTACGAGCAGTACTTC | CASSLSRENPYYEQYF
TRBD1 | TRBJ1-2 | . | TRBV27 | TGTGCCAGCAGTTCACGACAGGGGGCGGTTCTTAACTATGGCTACACCTTC | CASSSRQGAVLNYGYTF
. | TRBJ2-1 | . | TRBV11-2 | TGTGCCAGCAGCTTAGAGGGCGGGTTCTACAATGAGCAGTTCTTC | CASSLEGGFYNEQFF
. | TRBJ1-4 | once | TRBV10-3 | TGTGCCATCGTGTTCGGGGAGGGTAATGAAAAACTGTTTTTT | CAIVFGEGNEKLFF